The rows below give T cell receptor beta chains drawn from one sample of a study of T cells in localized non-small cell lung cancer. Some clones are missing from TCRdb's copy, which holds only in-frame ones; the method was immunoSEQ multiplex PCR. The sample has 25,000 to 35,000 clones, approximately 90% seen once; the top ten hold 10% to 15%. This specimen consisted of peripheral blood, obtained before any cancer treatment. These receptors all stem from a female donor of 60 years or more with stage III squamous cell lung carcinoma. The CDR3 runs from the conserved cysteine through the conserved F or W. A D gene is named only where the DNA matches it firmly. Expanded clones get a size class; other rows say once, few or many, or leave the size out.

D gene	clone size	J gene	V gene	CDR3 length	CDR3 DNA	CDR3 protein
-	-	TRBJ2-7	TRBV5-1	13	TGCGCCAGCAGCTTGGAACGGGCCTACGAGCAGTACTTC	CASSLERAYEQYF
-	once	TRBJ2-5	TRBV21-1	23	TGTGCCAGCAGCAAAGATAGGCGCTTCTCGACACCAAGCTACCCGGGGGGGAGGGAGACCCAGTACTTC	CASSKDRRFSTPSYPGGRETQYF
-	-	TRBJ1-5	TRBV6-5	13	TGTGCCAGCAGTCAACATAGCAATCAGCCCCAGCATTTT	CASSQHSNQPQHF
-	once	TRBJ1-3	TRBV4-1	17	TGCGCCAGCAGCCAAGGGCTCGACAGGTTCGGCGGAAACACCATATATTTT	CASSQGLDRFGGNTIYF
-	once	TRBJ1-4	TRBV6-6	11	TGTGCCAGCAGGGGCCCCGAGGGACTGTTTTTT	CASRGPEGLFF
-	once	TRBJ1-6	TRBV7-8	15	TGTGCCAGCAGCTTAGCTCAGGGATCCAATTCACCCCTCCACTTT	CASSLAQGSNSPLHF
-	few	TRBJ2-7	TRBV10-2	14	TGCGCCAGCAGTGAGCCCGGCGGGAACTACGAGCAGTACTTC	CASSEPGGNYEQYF
-	-	TRBJ2-5	TRBV7-9	14	TGTGCCAGCAGCCCCCGGACCGGACAAGAGACCCAGTACTTC	CASSPRTGQETQYF
-	-	TRBJ2-5	TRBV6-1	15	TGTGCCAGCAGTTTTCGGGGGCACTTCCAAGAGACCCAGTACTTC	CASSFRGHFQETQYF
TRBD1	-	TRBJ2-7	TRBV6-5	15	TGTGCCAGCAGTTACTCCGGTCAGGGGGCCTACGAGCAGTACTTC	CASSYSGQGAYEQYF
TRBD1	-	TRBJ1-4	TRBV5-8	17	TGTGCCAGCAACCTCAATCGGGACAGCAATTCGAATGAAAAACTGTTTTTT	CASNLNRDSNSNEKLFF
TRBD2	-	TRBJ2-3	TRBV7-2	15	TGTGCCAGCAGCGTACCCCTAGCGGGAACAGATACGCAGTATTTT	CASSVPLAGTDTQYF
TRBD2	-	TRBJ2-7	TRBV2	15	TGTGCCAGCAGTGAAAATGGAGCGGGAGTCTACGAGCAGTACTTC	CASSENGAGVYEQYF
TRBD1	-	TRBJ1-2	TRBV27	15	TGTGCCAGCAGTTTATTGGCAGGGGGAGTGAACGGCTACACCTTC	CASSLLAGGVNGYTF
TRBD2	-	TRBJ2-3	TRBV5-1	18	TGCGCCAGCAGCTTGGCCCTTCCCGGGACTAGCGGGAGAGGTACGCAGTATTTT	CASSLALPGTSGRGTQYF
-	few	TRBJ1-5	TRBV9	15	TGTGCCAGCAGCCGAACGGGGGGGGTCGATCAGCCCCAGCATTTT	CASSRTGGVDQPQHF
-	-	TRBJ2-3	TRBV30	15	TGTGCCTGGAGTATTTGGGCGGAGAGCACAGATACGCAGTATTTT	CAWSIWAESTDTQYF
TRBD2	-	TRBJ2-2	TRBV5-1	15	TGCGCCAGCAGCTTGATAGCGGGAGTGCCCGGGGAGCTGTTTTTT	CASSLIAGVPGELFF
-	-	TRBJ1-2	TRBV5-4	16	TGTGCCAGCAGCTTGGTTTCCGGGGACACTGGGGAGGGCTACACCTTC	CASSLVSGDTGEGYTF
-	-	TRBJ1-2	TRBV11-2	15	TGTGCCAGCAGCTTAGACGGGTGGGGGACCTATGGCTACACCTTC	CASSLDGWGTYGYTF
-	-	TRBJ2-2	TRBV6-6	14	TGTGCCAGCGGGCCTCCAGGGGTTGCCGGGGAGCTGTTTTTT	CASGPPGVAGELFF
TRBD2	-	TRBJ2-7	TRBV7-2	14	TGTGCCAGCAGCCCGGGACTAGCGTCCTACGAGCAGTACTTC	CASSPGLASYEQYF
TRBD2	-	TRBJ2-1	TRBV29-1	16	TGCAGCGTTGAAGGGGGACGGGAGGGCCACTACAATGAGCAGTTCTTC	CSVEGGREGHYNEQFF
-	-	TRBJ1-1	TRBV7-9	15	TGTGCCAGCAGCGGTATCCGGGACACACACACTGAAGCTTTCTTT	CASSGIRDTHTEAFF
-	-	TRBJ2-7	TRBV6-5	14	TGTGCCAGCAGTTGGGCAGGCGGGACCTACGAGCAGTACTTC	CASSWAGGTYEQYF
-	-	TRBJ2-5	TRBV15	14	TGTGCCACCAGCAGAGTGGGGGATCACGAGACCCAGTACTTC	CATSRVGDHETQYF
-	-	TRBJ1-5	TRBV6-6	14	TGTGCCAGCACCCCGAGGGGGGAACGTCAGCCCCAGCATTTT	CASTPRGERQPQHF
TRBD2	-	TRBJ2-1	TRBV7-9	15	TGTGCCAGCAGCTTAGGTCTAGCGGCCAACAATGAGCAGTTCTTC	CASSLGLAANNEQFF
-	-	TRBJ1-5	TRBV5-8	16	TGTGCCAGCAGCTTGGGGGATGGGGGAGGAAGGGAGCCCCAGCATTTT	CASSLGDGGGREPQHF
TRBD2	-	TRBJ2-7	TRBV2	16	TGTGCCAGCAGGGGAGGGTCGGGACCGGCTTCCTACGAGCAGTACTTC	CASRGGSGPASYEQYF
TRBD2	-	TRBJ2-7	TRBV6-5	14	TGTGCCAGCGGGGGCGGGAGGACATCCTACGAGCAGTACTTC	CASGGGRTSYEQYF
-	-	TRBJ1-6	TRBV5-1	15	TGCGCCAGCAGCCCAGCCGGGACTGTGAATTCACCCCTCCACTTT	CASSPAGTVNSPLHF
-	-	TRBJ2-3	TRBV19	16	TGTGCCAGTAGTATTGGAGCGAGGGGGGCCTCAGATACGCAGTATTTT	CASSIGARGASDTQYF
-	-	TRBJ2-7	TRBV5-4	13	TGTGCCAGCAGCCGCCGAGGTCCCTACGAGCAGTACTTC	CASSRRGPYEQYF
-	-	TRBJ1-6	TRBV2	12	TGTGCCAGCAGTGAGAGTAATTCACCCCTCCACTTT	CASSESNSPLHF
-	-	TRBJ2-3	TRBV5-6	13	TGTGCCAGCAGCTCTAGTTGGGGAGATACGCAGTATTTT	CASSSSWGDTQYF
-	-	TRBJ2-4	TRBV19	15	TGTGCCAGTAGTATCGGCGCGGGATACAAAAACATTCAGTACTTC	CASSIGAGYKNIQYF
-	-	TRBJ1-1	TRBV19	13	TGTGCCAGTAGTTACGGGGTAGGGACTGAAGCTTTCTTT	CASSYGVGTEAFF
-	-	TRBJ1-5	TRBV5-1	13	TGCGCCAGCAGCTTGGGGCAGGGTCAGCCCCAGCATTTT	CASSLGQGQPQHF
-	-	TRBJ2-7	TRBV6-1	14	TGTGCCAGCCCCGCCAGAGGGGCCCCCTACGAGCAGTACTTC	CASPARGAPYEQYF
-	once	TRBJ1-2	TRBV5-5	14	TGTGCCAGCAGCTTGGTCCCAGGGACGGATGGCTACACCTTC	CASSLVPGTDGYTF
-	-	TRBJ2-7	TRBV2	11	TGTGCCAGCACAGGTTCCTACGAGCAGTACTTC	CASTGSYEQYF
TRBD1	-	TRBJ2-1	TRBV5-1	15	TGCGCCAGCAGCTACCGACAGGGGCTCTACAATGAGCAGTTCTTC	CASSYRQGLYNEQFF
-	-	TRBJ1-3	TRBV7-2	15	TGTGCCAGCAGCTTAGACGGAGGTCCTGGAAACACCATATATTTT	CASSLDGGPGNTIYF
-	-	TRBJ2-2	TRBV18	15	TGTGCCAGCTCACCGCCGTCCTTGAACACCGGGGAGCTGTTTTTT	CASSPPSLNTGELFF
TRBD1	-	TRBJ1-2	TRBV7-2	15	TGTGCCAGCAGCTTATCGACAGGGATTAACTATGGCTACACCTTC	CASSLSTGINYGYTF
-	-	TRBJ1-6	TRBV2	14	TGTGCCAGCAGTGCTCTAGAGATAGGTTCACCCCTCCACTTT	CASSALEIGSPLHF
TRBD2	-	TRBJ2-1	TRBV19	15	TGTGCCAGTAGTATTAGGAGCGGGAGCGGCGATGAGCAGTTCTTC	CASSIRSGSGDEQFF
TRBD1	-	TRBJ2-7	TRBV10-2	14	TGCGCCAGCAGGATGACAGGGCTCTTTTACGAGCAGTACTTC	CASRMTGLFYEQYF
TRBD1	-	TRBJ1-2	TRBV28	15	TGTGCCAGCAGTTTCGGGACAGGGGGCCACTATGGCTACACCTTC	CASSFGTGGHYGYTF
-	-	TRBJ2-7	TRBV2	12	TGTGCCGGCCGAGGCACCTCCTACGAGCAGTACTTC	CAGRGTSYEQYF
-	-	TRBJ2-4	TRBV10-3	18	TGTGCCATCAGTGAGTCAGGGAACCGGGATCTAGCCAAAAACATTCAGTACTTC	CAISESGNRDLAKNIQYF
TRBD2	-	TRBJ2-5	TRBV9	16	TGTGCCAGCAGCGCTACTAGCGGGAGGGCCGTAGAGACCCAGTACTTC	CASSATSGRAVETQYF
TRBD2	-	TRBJ2-1	TRBV5-1	16	TGCGCCAGCAGCTTGGTGGCTAGCGGGGGTTACAATGAGCAGTTCTTC	CASSLVASGGYNEQFF
-	-	TRBJ1-6	TRBV4-3	14	TGCGCCAGCAGCCCTCAGCCCCCTAATTCACCCCTCCACTTT	CASSPQPPNSPLHF
-	-	TRBJ2-5	TRBV18	13	TGTGCCAGCCGGGACAGCGGGCAAGAGACCCAGTACTTC	CASRDSGQETQYF
TRBD1	-	TRBJ1-2	TRBV6-5	13	TGTGCCAGCAGTCTGACAGGGGGGTATGGCTACACCTTC	CASSLTGGYGYTF
TRBD2	-	TRBJ2-3	TRBV7-2	14	TGTGCCAGCAGCTTGGCGGGGGGGACAGATACGCAGTATTTT	CASSLAGGTDTQYF
-	once	TRBJ2-1	TRBV7-9	14	TGTGCCAGCAGCTTCGGCTTTCGCGACAATGAGCAGTTCTTC	CASSFGFRDNEQFF
-	-	TRBJ2-2	TRBV5-1	16	TGCGCCAGCAGCCCTCCGGGGTCAATTAACACCGGGGAGCTGTTTTTT	CASSPPGSINTGELFF